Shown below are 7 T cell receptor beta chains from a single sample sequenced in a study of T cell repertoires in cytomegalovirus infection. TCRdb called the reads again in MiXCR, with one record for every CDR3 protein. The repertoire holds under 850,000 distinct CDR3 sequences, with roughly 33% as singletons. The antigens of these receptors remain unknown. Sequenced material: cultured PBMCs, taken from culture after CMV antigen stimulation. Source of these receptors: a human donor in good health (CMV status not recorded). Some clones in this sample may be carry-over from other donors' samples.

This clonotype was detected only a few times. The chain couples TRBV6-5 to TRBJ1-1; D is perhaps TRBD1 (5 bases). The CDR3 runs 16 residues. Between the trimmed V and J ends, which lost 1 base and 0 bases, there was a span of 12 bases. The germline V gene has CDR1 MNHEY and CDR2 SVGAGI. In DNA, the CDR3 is TGTGCCAGCAGTTACTGGGACCTATCTATGAACACTGAAGCTTTCTTT. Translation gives CASSYWDLSMNTEAFF.

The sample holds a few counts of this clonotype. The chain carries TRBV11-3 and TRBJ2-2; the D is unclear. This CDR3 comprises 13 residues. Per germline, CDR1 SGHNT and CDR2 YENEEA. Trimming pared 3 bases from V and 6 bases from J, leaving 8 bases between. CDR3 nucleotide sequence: TGTGCCAGCAGCTTGACCAACTCCGGGGAGCTGTTTTTT. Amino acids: CASSLTNSGELFF.

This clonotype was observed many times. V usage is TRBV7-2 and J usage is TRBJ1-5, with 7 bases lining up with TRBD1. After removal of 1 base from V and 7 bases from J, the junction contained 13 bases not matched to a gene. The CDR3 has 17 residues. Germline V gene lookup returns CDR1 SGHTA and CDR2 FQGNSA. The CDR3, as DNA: TGTGCCAGCAGCTTAGAGGACGCACAGGGGATCAACCAGCCCCAGCATTTT. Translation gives CASSLEDAQGINQPQHF.

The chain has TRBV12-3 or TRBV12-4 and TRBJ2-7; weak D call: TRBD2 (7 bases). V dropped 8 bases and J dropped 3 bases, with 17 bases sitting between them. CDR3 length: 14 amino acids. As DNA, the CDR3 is TGTGCCAGCGGCCCCCGGGGGGCATTCTACGAGCAGTACTTC. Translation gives CASGPRGAFYEQYF.

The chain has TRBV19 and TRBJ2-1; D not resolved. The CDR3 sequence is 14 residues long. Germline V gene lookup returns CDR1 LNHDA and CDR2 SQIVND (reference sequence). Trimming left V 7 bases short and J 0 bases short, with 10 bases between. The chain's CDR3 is CASKERSSYNEQFF. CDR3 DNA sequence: TGTGCCAGTAAGGAACGGAGCTCCTACAATGAGCAGTTCTTC.

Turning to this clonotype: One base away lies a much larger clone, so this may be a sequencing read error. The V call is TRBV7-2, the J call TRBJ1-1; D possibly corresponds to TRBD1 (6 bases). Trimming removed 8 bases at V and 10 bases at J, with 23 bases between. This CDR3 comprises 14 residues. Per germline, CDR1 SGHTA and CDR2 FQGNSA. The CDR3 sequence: CASGPSQGNGGAFF. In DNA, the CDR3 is TGTGCCAGCGGTCCAAGTCAGGGGAACGGGGGAGCTTTCTTT.

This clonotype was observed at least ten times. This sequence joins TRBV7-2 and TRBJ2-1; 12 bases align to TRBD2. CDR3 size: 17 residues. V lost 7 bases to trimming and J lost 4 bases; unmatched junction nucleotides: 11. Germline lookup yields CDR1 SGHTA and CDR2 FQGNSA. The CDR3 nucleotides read TGTGCCAGCACAGAGACTAGCGGGAGCTTCGTTTACAATGAGCAGTTCTTC. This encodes CASTETSGSFVYNEQFF.